This TCR beta chain was profiled in a study of T cell repertoires in cytomegalovirus infection. Study overall: Both CMV infection and a matching HLA type were indicated by public TCR beta signatures.

MiXCR, applied by TCRdb to the reads, yields one record per CDR3 protein. The sample has roughly 230,000 distinct CDR3 sequences; about 20% are singletons. V trimming: 4 bases; J trimming: 5 bases; junction bases outside the gene matches: 5. Germline V lookup: CDR1 SGHVS, CDR2 FNYEAQ. This CDR3 region has 13 residues. This chain uses TRBV7-6 with TRBJ2-7; 7 bases fit TRBD1. The sample consisted of CD8+ T cells from PBMCs. The receptor comes from a human donor in good health (CMV status not recorded). Some clones in this sample may be carry-over from other donors' samples. CDR3 region: CASSSTGKNEQYF. The CDR3, as DNA: TGTGCCAGCAGCTCGACAGGGAAGAACGAGCAGTACTTC.